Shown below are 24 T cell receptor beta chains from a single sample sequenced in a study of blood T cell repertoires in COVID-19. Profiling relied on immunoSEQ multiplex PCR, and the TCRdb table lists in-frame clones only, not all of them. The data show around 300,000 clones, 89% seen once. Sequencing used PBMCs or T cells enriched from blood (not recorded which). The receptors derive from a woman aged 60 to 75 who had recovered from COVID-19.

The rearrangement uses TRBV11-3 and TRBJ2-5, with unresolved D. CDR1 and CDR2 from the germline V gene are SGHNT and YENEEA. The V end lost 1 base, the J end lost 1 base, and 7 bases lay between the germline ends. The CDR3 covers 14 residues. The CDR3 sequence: CASSLGQIQETQYF. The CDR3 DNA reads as TGTGCCAGCAGCTTAGGGCAGATCCAAGAGACCCAGTACTTC.

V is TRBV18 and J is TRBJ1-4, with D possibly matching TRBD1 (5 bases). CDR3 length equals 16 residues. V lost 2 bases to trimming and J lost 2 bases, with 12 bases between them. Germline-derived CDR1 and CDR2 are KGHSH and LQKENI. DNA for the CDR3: TGTGCCAGCTCACCAACGACAGTATCGACTAATGAAAAACTGTTTTTT. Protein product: CASSPTTVSTNEKLFF.

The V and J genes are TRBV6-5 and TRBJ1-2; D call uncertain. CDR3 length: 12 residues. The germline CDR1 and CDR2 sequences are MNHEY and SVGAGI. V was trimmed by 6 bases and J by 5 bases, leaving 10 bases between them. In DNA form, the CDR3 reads TGTGCCAGCAGGAAATCGGGTTATGGCTACACCTTC. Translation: CASRKSGYGYTF.

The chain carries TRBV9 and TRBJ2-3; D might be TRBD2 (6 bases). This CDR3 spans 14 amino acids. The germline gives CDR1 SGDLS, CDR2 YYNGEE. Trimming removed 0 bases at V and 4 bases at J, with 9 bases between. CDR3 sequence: CASSVVGGPDTQYF. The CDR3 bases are TGTGCCAGCAGCGTAGTCGGGGGACCAGATACGCAGTATTTT.

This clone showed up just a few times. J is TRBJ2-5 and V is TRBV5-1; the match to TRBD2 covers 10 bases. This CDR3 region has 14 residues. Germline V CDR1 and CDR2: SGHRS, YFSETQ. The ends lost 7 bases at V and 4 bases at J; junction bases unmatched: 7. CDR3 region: CASSAAGGLETQYF. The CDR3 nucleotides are TGCGCCAGCTCCGCAGCGGGAGGGTTAGAGACCCAGTACTTC.

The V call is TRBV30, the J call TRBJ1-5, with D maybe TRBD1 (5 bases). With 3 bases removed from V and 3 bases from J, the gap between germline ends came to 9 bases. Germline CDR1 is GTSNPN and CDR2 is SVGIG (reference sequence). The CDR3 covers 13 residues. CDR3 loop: CAWRQGLNQPQHF. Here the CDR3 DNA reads TGTGCCTGGAGGCAGGGACTCAATCAGCCCCAGCATTTT.

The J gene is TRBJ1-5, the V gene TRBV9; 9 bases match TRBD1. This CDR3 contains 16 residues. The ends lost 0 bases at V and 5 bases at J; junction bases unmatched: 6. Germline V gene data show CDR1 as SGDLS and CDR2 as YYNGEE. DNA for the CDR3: TGTGCCAGCAGCGTAGCTCGAGGGGACAGGGATCAGCCCCAGCATTTT. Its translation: CASSVARGDRDQPQHF.

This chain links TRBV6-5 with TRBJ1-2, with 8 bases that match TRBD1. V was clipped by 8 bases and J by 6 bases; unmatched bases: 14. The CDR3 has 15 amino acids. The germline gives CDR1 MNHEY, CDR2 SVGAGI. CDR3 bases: TGTGCCAGCGCGACCCCGGGACAGGCTTGGGATGGCTACACCTTC. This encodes CASATPGQAWDGYTF.

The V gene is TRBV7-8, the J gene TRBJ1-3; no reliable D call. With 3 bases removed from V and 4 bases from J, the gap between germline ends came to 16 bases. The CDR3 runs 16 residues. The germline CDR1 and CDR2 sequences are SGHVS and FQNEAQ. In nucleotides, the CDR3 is TGTGCCAGCAGCTTTGACAACAGCCGCGCGGGAAACACCATATATTTT. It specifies CASSFDNSRAGNTIYF.

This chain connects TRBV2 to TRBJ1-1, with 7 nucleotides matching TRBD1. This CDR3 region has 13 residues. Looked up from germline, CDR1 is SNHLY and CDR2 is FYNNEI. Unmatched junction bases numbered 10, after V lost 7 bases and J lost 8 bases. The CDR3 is CASNRDSPDEAFF. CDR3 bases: TGTGCCAGCAACAGGGACAGCCCCGACGAAGCTTTCTTT.

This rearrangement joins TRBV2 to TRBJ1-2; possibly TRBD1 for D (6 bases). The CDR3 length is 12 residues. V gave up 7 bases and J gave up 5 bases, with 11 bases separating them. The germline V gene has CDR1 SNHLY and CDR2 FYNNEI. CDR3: CASTGGGYGYTF. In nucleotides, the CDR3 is TGTGCCAGCACGGGGGGCGGGTATGGCTACACCTTC. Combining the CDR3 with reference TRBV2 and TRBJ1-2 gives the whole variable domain EPEVTQTPSHQVTQMGQEVILRCVPISNHLYFYWYRQILGQKVEFLVSFYNNEISEKSEIFDDQFSVERPDGSNFTLKIRSTKLEDSAMYFCASTGGGYGYTFGSGTRLTVV.

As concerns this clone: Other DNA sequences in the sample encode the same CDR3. Written as DNA, the CDR3 is TGTGCCAGCAGCCTGCCGGGACAGGGTGTCGAAAAACTGTTTTTT. It is translated as CASSLPGQGVEKLFF. J is TRBJ1-4 and V is TRBV7-2, with 9 positions matching TRBD1. This CDR3 has 15 residues. Per germline, CDR1 SGHTA and CDR2 FQGNSA. Trimming cost V 5 bases and J 8 bases; bases outside gene matches: 9.

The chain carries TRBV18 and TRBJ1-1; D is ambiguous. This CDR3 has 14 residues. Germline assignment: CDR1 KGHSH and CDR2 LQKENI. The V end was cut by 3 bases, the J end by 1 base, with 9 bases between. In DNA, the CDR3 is TGTGCCAGCTCACCCAGTTGGCCGAACACTGAAGCTTTCTTT. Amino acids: CASSPSWPNTEAFF.

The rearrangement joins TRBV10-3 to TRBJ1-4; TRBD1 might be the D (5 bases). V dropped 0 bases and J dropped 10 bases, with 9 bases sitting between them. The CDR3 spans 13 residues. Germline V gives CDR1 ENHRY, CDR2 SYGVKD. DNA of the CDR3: TGTGCCATCAGTGAGTCGACGGGGGGAAAACTGTTTTTT. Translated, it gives CAISESTGGKLFF.

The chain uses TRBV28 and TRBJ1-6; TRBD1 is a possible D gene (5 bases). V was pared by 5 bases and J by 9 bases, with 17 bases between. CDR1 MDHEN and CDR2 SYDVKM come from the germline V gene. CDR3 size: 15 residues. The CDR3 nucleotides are TGTGCCAGCAGTCCGAACCCAGACAGTGCTTCACCCCTCCACTTT. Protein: CASSPNPDSASPLHF.

CDR3: CASSLSGNADTQYF. The DNA for the CDR3 is TGTGCCAGCAGCTTAAGCGGGAACGCAGATACGCAGTATTTT. The rearrangement joins TRBV7-3 to TRBJ2-3; a possible D gene is TRBD2 (6 bases). Germline CDR1 SGHTA, CDR2 FQGTGA. The CDR3 has 14 residues. The V end lost 1 base, the J end lost 4 bases, and 9 bases lay between the germline ends. Combining the CDR3 with reference TRBV7-3 and TRBJ2-3 gives the whole variable domain GAGVSQTPSNKVTEKGKYVELRCDPISGHTALYWYRQSLGQGPEFLIYFQGTGAADDSGLPNDRFFAVRPEGSVSTLKIQRTERGDSAVYLCASSLSGNADTQYFGPGTRLTVL.

In nucleotides, the CDR3 is TGTGCCAGCTCACCACCGGAGGGGAGCTACAATGAGCAGTTCTTC. Its translation is CASSPPEGSYNEQFF. The V gene is TRBV18, the J gene TRBJ2-1; D might be TRBD2 (6 bases). Germline V gene lookup returns CDR1 KGHSH and CDR2 LQKENI. The CDR3 is made up of 15 amino acids. V was pared by 0 bases and J by 3 bases, with 9 bases between.

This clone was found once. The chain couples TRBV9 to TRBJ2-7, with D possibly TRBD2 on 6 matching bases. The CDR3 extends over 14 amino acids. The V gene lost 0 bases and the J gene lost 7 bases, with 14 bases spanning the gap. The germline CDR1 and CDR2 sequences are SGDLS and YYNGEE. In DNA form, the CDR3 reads TGTGCCAGCAGCGTAGGATCAGCGGGTAGGGAGCAGTACTTC. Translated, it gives CASSVGSAGREQYF.

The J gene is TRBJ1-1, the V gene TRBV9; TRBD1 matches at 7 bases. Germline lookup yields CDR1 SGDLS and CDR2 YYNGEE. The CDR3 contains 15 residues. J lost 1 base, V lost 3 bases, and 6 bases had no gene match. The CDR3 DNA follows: TGTGCCAGCAGCGCAAGACAGGGATCGAACACTGAAGCTTTCTTT. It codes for CASSARQGSNTEAFF.

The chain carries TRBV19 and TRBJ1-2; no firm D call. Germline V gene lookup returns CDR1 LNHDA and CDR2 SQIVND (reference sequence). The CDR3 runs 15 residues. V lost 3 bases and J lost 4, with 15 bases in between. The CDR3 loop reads CASSIRDLTGYGYTF. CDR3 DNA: TGTGCCAGTAGTATTCGCGACCTGACGGGCTATGGCTACACCTTC.

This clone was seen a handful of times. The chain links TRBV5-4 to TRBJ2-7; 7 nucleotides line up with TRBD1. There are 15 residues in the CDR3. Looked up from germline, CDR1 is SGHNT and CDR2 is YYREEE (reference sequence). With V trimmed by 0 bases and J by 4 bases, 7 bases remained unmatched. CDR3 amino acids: CASSLAETGTYEQYF. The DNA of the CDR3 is TGTGCCAGCAGCTTGGCCGAGACAGGGACGTACGAGCAGTACTTC.

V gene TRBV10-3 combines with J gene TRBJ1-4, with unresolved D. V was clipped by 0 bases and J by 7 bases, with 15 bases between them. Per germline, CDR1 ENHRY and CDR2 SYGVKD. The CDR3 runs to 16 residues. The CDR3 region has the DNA TGTGCCATCAGTGAGTCTGACCTACCCCTAGGTGAAAAACTGTTTTTT. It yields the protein CAISESDLPLGEKLFF.

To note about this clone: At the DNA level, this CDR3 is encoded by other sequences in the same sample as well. The CDR3 nucleotides are TGTGCCAGCTCACCACCGGGTCGGGGGGAGCAGTACTTC. Translating it yields CASSPPGRGEQYF. The chain combines TRBV18 with TRBJ2-7; perhaps TRBD2 as D (6 bases). CDR1 and CDR2 from the germline V gene are KGHSH and LQKENI. This CDR3 comprises 13 residues. The germline V and J ends were trimmed by 0 bases and 7 bases, with 10 bases remaining between them.

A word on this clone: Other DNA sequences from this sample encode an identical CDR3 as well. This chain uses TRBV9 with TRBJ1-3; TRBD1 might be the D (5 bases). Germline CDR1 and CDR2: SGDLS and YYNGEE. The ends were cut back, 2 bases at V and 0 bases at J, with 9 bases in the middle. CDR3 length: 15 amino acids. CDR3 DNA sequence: TGTGCCAGCAGCGTTGGGGGGATCTCTGGAAACACCATATATTTT. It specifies CASSVGGISGNTIYF.